This T cell receptor (beta chain) was profiled in a study of cytomegalovirus exposure and HLA in healthy donors. Germline-derived CDR1 and CDR2 are SEHNR and FQNEAQ (reference sequence). The ends were cut back, 8 bases at V and 3 bases at J, with 14 bases in the middle. The CDR3 contains 15 residues. In the PCR, 60 Vbeta and 13 Jbeta primers were used. Measured with immunoSEQ multiplex PCR; TCRdb has only the in-frame clones, and not every one. The sample shows roughly 98,000 clones, roughly 76% of them seen only once. This chain links TRBV7-9 with TRBJ1-6; D gene uncertain. The clonotype originates from a man in his fifties or sixties in good health and CMV-seronegative. Sequencing input: PBMCs. The CDR3: CASSESGFYNSPLHF. DNA for the CDR3: TGTGCCAGCTCCGAATCCGGGTTCTATAATTCACCCCTCCACTTT. The variable domain in full, with the rest retrieved from reference TRBV7-9 and TRBJ1-6, is DTGVSQNPRHKITKRGQNVTFRCDPISEHNRLYWYRQTLGQGPEFLTYFQNEAQLEKSRLLSDRFSAERPKGSFSTLEIQRTEQGDSAMYLCASSESGFYNSPLHFGNGTRLTVT.